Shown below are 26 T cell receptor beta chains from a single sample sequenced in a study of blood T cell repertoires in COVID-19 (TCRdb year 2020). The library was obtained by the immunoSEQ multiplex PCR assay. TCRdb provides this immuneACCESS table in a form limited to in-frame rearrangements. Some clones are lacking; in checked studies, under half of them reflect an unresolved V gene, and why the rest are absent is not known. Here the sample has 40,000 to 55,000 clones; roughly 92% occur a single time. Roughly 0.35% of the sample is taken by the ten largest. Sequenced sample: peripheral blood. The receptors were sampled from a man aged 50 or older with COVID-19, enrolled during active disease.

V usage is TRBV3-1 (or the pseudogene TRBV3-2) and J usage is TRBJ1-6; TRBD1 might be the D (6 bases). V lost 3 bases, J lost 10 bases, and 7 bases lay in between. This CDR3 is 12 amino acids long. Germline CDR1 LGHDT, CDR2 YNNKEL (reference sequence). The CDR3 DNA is TGTGCCAGCAGCCAGGGGACATCACCCCTCCACTTT. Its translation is CASSQGTSPLHF.

The CDR3 loop reads CASSCRVCEQFF. The CDR3 bases are TGTGCCAGCAGTTGCAGGGTTTGTGAGCAGTTCTTC. The chain employs TRBV6-2 or TRBV6-3 and TRBJ2-1; possibly TRBD1 for D (5 bases). The CDR3 spans 12 residues. V gave up 4 bases and J gave up 9 bases, with 10 bases separating them. The germline gives CDR1 MNHEY, CDR2 SVGEGT.

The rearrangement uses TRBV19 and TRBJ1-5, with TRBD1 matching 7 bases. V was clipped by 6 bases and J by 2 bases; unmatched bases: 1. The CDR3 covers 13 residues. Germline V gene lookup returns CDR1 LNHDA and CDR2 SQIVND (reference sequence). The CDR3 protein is CASRDRGNQPQHF. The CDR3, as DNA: TGTGCCAGTAGAGACAGGGGCAATCAGCCCCAGCATTTT.

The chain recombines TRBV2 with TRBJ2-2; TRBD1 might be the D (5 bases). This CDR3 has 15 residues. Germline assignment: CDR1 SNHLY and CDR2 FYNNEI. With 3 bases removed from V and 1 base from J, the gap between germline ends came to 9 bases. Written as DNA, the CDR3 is TGTGCCAGCAGTGATCCAGGGTGGAACACCGGGGAGCTGTTTTTT. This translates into CASSDPGWNTGELFF.

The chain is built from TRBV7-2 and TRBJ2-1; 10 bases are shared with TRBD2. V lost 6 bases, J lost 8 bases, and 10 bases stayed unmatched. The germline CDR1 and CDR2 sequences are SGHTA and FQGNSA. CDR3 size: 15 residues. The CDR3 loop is CASRPPGLASDEQFF. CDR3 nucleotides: TGTGCCAGCAGACCGCCGGGACTAGCGAGTGATGAGCAGTTCTTC.

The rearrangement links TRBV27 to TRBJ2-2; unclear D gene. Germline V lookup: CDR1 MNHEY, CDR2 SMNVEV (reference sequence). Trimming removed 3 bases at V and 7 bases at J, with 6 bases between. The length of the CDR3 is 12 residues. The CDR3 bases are TGTGCCAGCAGTTTCCCCAACGGGGAGCTGTTTTTT. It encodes CASSFPNGELFF.

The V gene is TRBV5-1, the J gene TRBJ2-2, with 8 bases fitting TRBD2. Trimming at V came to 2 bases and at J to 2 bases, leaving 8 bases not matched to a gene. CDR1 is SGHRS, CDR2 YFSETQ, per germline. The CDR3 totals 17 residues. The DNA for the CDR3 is TGCGCCAGCAGCTTAGGAGCGGGAGAGGAAAACACCGGGGAGCTGTTTTTT. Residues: CASSLGAGEENTGELFF.

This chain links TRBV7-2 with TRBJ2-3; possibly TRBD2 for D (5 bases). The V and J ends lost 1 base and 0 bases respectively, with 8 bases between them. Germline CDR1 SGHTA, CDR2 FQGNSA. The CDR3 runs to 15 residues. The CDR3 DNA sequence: TGTGCCAGCAGCTTAGGGAGGCTTAGCACAGATACGCAGTATTTT. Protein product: CASSLGRLSTDTQYF.

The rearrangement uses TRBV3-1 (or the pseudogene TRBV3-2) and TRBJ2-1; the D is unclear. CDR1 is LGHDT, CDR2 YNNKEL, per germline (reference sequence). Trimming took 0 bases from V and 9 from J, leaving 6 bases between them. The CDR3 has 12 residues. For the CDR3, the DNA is TGTGCCAGCAGCCAAGATGTCCGTGAGCAGTTCTTC. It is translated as CASSQDVREQFF.

CDR3 DNA: TGTGCCAGCAGCCCAGGACAGGGGAGGGGAGATACGCAGTATTTT. Its translation is CASSPGQGRGDTQYF. V is TRBV7-2 and J is TRBJ2-3; 9 bases are a match to TRBD1. Germline loops: CDR1 SGHTA, CDR2 FQGNSA. The V segment lost 5 bases and the J segment 5 bases; nucleotides outside the gene matches: 8. The CDR3 consists of 15 residues. The variable domain in full, completed from reference TRBV7-2 and TRBJ2-3, reads GAGVSQSPSNKVTEKGKDVELRCDPISGHTALYWYRQSLGQGLEFLIYFQGNSAPDKSGLPSDRFSAERTGGSVSTLTIQRTQQEDSAVYLCASSPGQGRGDTQYFGPGTRLTVL.

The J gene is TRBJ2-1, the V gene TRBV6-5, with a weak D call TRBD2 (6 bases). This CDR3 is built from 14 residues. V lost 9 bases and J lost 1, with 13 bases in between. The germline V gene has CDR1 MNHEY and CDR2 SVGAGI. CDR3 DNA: TGTGCCAGTCTCCCGCGGGAATCCTACAATGAGCAGTTCTTC. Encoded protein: CASLPRESYNEQFF.

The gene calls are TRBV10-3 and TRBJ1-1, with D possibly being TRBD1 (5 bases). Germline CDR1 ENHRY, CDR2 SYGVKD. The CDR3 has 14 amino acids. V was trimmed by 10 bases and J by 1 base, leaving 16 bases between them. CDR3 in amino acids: CATLGAAGNTEAFF. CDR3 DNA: TGTGCCACCCTAGGGGCAGCGGGGAACACTGAAGCTTTCTTT.

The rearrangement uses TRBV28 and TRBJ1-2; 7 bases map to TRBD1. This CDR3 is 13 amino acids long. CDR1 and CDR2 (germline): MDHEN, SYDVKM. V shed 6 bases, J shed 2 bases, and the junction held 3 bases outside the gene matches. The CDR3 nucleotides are TGTGCCAGCAGACCAGGGGGGAACTATGGCTACACCTTC. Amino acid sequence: CASRPGGNYGYTF.

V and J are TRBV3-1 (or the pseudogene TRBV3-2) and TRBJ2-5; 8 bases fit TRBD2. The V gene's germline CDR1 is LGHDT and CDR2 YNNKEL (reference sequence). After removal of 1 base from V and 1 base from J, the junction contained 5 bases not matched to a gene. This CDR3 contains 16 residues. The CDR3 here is CASSQVGSGTQETQYF. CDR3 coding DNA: TGTGCCAGCAGCCAAGTGGGTAGCGGGACCCAAGAGACCCAGTACTTC.

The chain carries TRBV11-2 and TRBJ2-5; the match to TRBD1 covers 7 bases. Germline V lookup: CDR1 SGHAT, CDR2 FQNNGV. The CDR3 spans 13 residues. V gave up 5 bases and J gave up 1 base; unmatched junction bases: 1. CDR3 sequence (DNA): TGTGCCAGCAGCCGGGACAGCCAAGAGACCCAGTACTTC. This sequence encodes CASSRDSQETQYF.

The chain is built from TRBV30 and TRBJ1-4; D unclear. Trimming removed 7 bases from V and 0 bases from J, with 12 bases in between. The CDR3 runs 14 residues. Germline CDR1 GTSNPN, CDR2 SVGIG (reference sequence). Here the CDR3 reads CAYPPTATNEKLFF. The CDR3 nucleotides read TGTGCCTACCCGCCTACGGCAACTAATGAAAAACTGTTTTTT. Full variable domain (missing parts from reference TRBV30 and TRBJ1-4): SQTIHQWPATLVQPVGSPLSLECTVEGTSNPNLYWYRQAAGRGLQLLFYSVGIGQISSEVPQNLSASRPQDRQFILSSKKLLLSDSGFYLCAYPPTATNEKLFFGSGTQLSVL.

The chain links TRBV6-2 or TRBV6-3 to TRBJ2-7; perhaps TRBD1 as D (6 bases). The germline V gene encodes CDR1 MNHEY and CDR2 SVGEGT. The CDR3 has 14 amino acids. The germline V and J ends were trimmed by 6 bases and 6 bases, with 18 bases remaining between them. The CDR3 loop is CASSNSDREGEQYF. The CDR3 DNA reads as TGTGCCAGCAGCAATTCGGACAGAGAAGGCGAGCAGTACTTC.

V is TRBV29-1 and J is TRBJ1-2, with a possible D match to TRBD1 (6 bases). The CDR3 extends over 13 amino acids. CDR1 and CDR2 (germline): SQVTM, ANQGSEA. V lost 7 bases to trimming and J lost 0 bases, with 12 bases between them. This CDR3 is CSASGTSNYGYTF. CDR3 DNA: TGCAGCGCCTCCGGGACATCTAACTATGGCTACACCTTC.

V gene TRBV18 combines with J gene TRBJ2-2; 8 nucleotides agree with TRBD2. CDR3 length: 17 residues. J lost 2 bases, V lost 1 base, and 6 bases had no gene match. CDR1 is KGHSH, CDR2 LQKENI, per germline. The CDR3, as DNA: TGTGCCAGCTCACCACGCCGCAGCGGGAGTAACACCGGGGAGCTGTTTTTT. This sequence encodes CASSPRRSGSNTGELFF.

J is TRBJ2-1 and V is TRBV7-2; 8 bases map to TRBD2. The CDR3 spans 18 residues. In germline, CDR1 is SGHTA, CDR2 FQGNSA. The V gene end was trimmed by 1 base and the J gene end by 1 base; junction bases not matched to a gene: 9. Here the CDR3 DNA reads TGTGCCAGCAGCTTAGGGGCTAGCGGGTACGAGTCCTACAATGAGCAGTTCTTC. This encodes CASSLGASGYESYNEQFF.

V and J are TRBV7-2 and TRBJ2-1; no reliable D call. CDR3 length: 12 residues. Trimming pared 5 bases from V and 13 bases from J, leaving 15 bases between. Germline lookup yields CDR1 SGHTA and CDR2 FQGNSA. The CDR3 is CASSANKLLQFF. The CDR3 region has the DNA TGTGCCAGCAGCGCGAACAAGTTACTACAGTTCTTC.

Written as DNA, the CDR3 is TGTGCCATCAGTGAACGAGCCGGGAAGGAATCACCCCTCCACTTT. Protein product: CAISERAGKESPLHF. The chain links TRBV10-3 to TRBJ1-6; D remains ambiguous. Trimming cost V 3 bases and J 10 bases, with 16 bases left between them. This CDR3 contains 15 residues. Per germline, CDR1 ENHRY and CDR2 SYGVKD.

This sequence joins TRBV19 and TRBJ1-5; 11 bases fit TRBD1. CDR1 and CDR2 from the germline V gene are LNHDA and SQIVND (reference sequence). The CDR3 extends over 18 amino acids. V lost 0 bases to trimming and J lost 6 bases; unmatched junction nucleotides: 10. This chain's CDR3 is CASSIDPRTGGFTQPQHF. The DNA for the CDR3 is TGTGCCAGTAGTATAGACCCCAGGACAGGGGGCTTTACTCAGCCCCAGCATTTT.

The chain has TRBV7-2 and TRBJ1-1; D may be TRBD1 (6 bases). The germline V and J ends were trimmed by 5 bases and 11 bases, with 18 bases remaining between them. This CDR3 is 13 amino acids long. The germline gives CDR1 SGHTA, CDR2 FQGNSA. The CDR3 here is CASSLYRQDSAFF. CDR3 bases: TGTGCCAGCAGCCTATACAGACAGGACTCTGCTTTCTTT.

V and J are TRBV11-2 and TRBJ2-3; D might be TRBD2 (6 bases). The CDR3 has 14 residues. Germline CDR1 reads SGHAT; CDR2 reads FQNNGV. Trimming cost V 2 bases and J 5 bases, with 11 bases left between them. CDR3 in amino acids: CASSLLGGRDTQYF. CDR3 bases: TGTGCCAGCAGCTTACTGGGGGGTAGAGATACGCAGTATTTT.

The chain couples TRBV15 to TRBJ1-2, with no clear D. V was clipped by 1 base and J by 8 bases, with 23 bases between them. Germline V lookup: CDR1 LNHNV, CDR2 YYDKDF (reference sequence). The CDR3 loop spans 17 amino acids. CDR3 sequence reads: CATSRVKISGNVGGYTF. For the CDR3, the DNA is TGTGCCACCAGCAGAGTTAAAATTTCGGGGAATGTCGGCGGCTACACCTTC.